This TCR beta chain was captured by sequencing in a study of beta chain features in type 1 diabetes. Study-wide points: Sequencing used cDNA, and cells with high TCR expression could therefore be over-represented.

Comments on this clone: Its target is not known.

Isolated RNA was reverse transcribed in full, so expressed TCRB transcripts were sequenced. Some clones are missing from TCRdb's copy, which holds only in-frame ones; the method was immunoSEQ multiplex PCR. The table shows about 900,000 clones, with roughly 15% occurring only once. The sequence came from a woman aged 18-30 years in good health. Sample: naive CD4+ T cells from blood.

CDR3: CASSPQRRSSGANVLTF. The CDR3 DNA is TGTGCCAGCTCACCACAAAGACGGAGCTCTGGGGCCAACGTCCTGACTTTC. This rearrangement joins TRBV18 to TRBJ2-6; no reliable D call. The CDR3 contains 17 residues. Trimming left V 1 base short and J 0 bases short, with 10 bases between. Germline V gene sequence: CDR1 KGHSH, CDR2 LQKENI. Complete variable domain (other parts from reference TRBV18 and TRBJ2-6): NAGVMQNPRHLVRRRGQEARLRCSPMKGHSHVYWYRQLPEEGLKFMVYLQKENIIDESGMPKERFSAEFPKEGPSILRIQQVVRGDSAAYFCASSPQRRSSGANVLTFGAGSRLTVL.